This TCR beta chain was identified during a study of spatial heterogeneity in lung cancer. TCRdb recomputed calls from the 5' RACE reads with MiXCR, one row per CDR3 protein. In the table there are 4,000 or so distinct CDR3 sequences, 20% to 25% of which are singletons. Time point described: sample taken at primary tumor resection. Whole RNA obtained from tumor, nontumor lung or frozen PBMC underwent sequencing without sorting. Relative to its sample, this clonotype is medium-sized. Within a library made for alpha chains, this beta chain is off target, and its count is uninformative. V dropped 6 bases and J dropped 0; count of bases not matched to a gene: 2. This CDR3 has 14 amino acids. Germline lookup yields CDR1 DFQATT and CDR2 SNEGSKA (reference sequence).

This clonotype originated in a female donor with early-stage non-small cell lung cancer. Material: normal lung tissue next to the tumor, obtained at surgery. This chain links TRBV20-1 with TRBJ1-5, with 10 bases aligning to TRBD1. CDR3 bases: TGCAGTGCAGGGACAGGGGATAGCAATCAGCCCCAGCATTTT. Encoded protein: CSAGTGDSNQPQHF.